The present TCR beta chain was sequenced within a study of molecular identifiers for immune sequencing clone quantification (dated by TCRdb to the late 2010s). The study in broad terms: For a replicate experiment, the RNA from either approximately 20,000 or 100,000 naive CD8 T cells was divided into five aliquots, and four of those aliquots went on to sequencing. The study was a methods study using CD8 T cells to benchmark molecular-identifier clustering-based TCR repertoire sequencing (MIDCIRS) and TCR RNA copy counting.

Its CDR3 holds 15 amino acids, cysteine through phenylalanine. Of all the DNA, just the CDR3 is kept, 45 bases in frame from base 1. For CDR1 and CDR2, the germline V gene lists SGHDN and FVKESK. V and J are trimmed by 6 bases and 1 base, and the gene matches miss 8 bases of the junction. Library creation used PCR. Reads for this sample came from a NextSeq 500. Bulk TCR libraries were generated as previously described, with the TCR primers listed in Table S5 used. Total RNA was purified with the Qiagen AllPrep DNA/RNA kit. Before analysis, reads from multiple sequencing runs of the same library were pooled. The authors processed their data as follows. Reads were retained only if an exact TCR constant sequence was present, and the retained reads were trimmed to 150 nt and grouped according to their 12-nt molecular barcodes. Reads inside each barcode group were sub-clustered using a 15% Levenshtein threshold, and a quality-weighted consensus sequence was constructed for each RNA molecule. Non-functional sequences were discarded, and so were lower-count sequences lying one edit away from another sequence. Barcode sub-clusters with fewer than 20% of the maximum read count were removed, based on fitting two negative binomial distributions. The public reads were quality trimmed at Q25 with fastp and then assembled into clones with MiXCR by TCRdb, keeping productive beta chains. Records with the same CDR3 protein are collapsed into one entry carrying the most frequent genes and DNA. TCRdb's processing, not the study's, gives the V and J calls here. The sample records 85,000 to 100,000 distinct CDR3 sequences, around 24% of which are singletons. The ten largest clones take up around 1% of the sample.

Naive CD8 T cell libraries were made from approximately 22,000 to 940,000 sorted cells using 10%, 30% or 50% of purified RNA. On a BD FACSAria II, naive CD8 T cells were FACS-sorted as CD8+CD4-CCR7+CD45RA+ and collected into RLT Plus buffer. Detection sensitivity was tested by spiking Jurkat RNA equal to some 10 TCR copies' worth into samples containing roughly 19,000-1,000,000 naive CD8 T cells. CD8 T cells were enriched using RosetteSep CD8+ T Cell Enrichment Cocktail and Ficoll-Paque, and the enriched cells then underwent ACK red cell lysis. This clonotype was seen repeatedly, ten times or more. Its antigen specificity is not known. Per-nucleotide qualities are absent, and no much larger clonotype sits a single base away. Broader findings and caveats from the paper: Spiked-in Jurkat TCR RNA equivalent to a single cell was reported to be detectable even among one million naive CD8 T cells. Modeling gave around 3.3 recovered TCR RNA copies per cell versus approximately 9 by digital PCR, implying roughly 28% capture efficiency. When barcode sub-clustering was omitted, TCR diversity was inflated by chimeric consensus sequences, with chimeras reaching as high as 47%. In CMV-specific effector cells, over 97% of molecules were held by clones above 20 RNA copies, whereas under 1% of molecules were held by such clones in naive cells. The naive libraries included spiked-in Jurkat TCR RNA (fewer than eleven copies' worth), and this Jurkat TCR RNA is not part of the donor repertoire. Highly expanded clone sizes could be underestimated if identical TCR molecules share a barcode.

The clonotype was recovered from a human donor in good health. Some libraries in this study had Jurkat cell RNA spiked in. The sample was naive CD8+ T cells from blood, with Jurkat cell RNA spiked in. This sample's cell subset or site label indicates: FACS-sorted CD8+CD4-CCR7+CD45RA+ naive T cells. The rearranged segments are TRBV14 and TRBJ2-5; 7 nucleotides in the junction match TRBD2. The nucleotide sequence reads as follows: TGTGCCAGCAGTCAAACCCAGCGGGGCCAAGAGACCCAGTACTTC. This yields the protein CASSQTQRGQETQYF.